One and the same sample provided the 18 T cell receptor beta chains below, sequenced in a study of cytomegalovirus exposure and HLA in healthy donors (dated by TCRdb to about 2017). The library was built by means of the immunoSEQ multiplex PCR assay. This is the immuneACCESS table as TCRdb keeps it, with only in-frame sequences that have V and J called. A part of the clones is gone; compared with another copy, unresolved V genes explain less than half, and the rest is unexplained. Recorded for this sample are 150,000 or so clones; roughly 84% of them occurred a single time. The biggest ten clones account for 2% to 2.5% of the sample. The sample was PBMCs. Source of these receptors: a human donor in good health.

This clone was observed a handful of times. This chain uses TRBV11-2 with TRBJ2-5; TRBD1 agrees at 7 bases. CDR1 is SGHAT, CDR2 FQNNGV, per germline. The length of the CDR3 is 15 residues. The trim removed 1 base at V and 5 bases at J, leaving 7 bases unmatched. This chain's CDR3 is CASSLGDRDSETQYF. Written as DNA, the CDR3 is TGTGCCAGCAGCTTAGGGGATAGGGACAGCGAGACCCAGTACTTC.

V usage is TRBV11-2 and J usage is TRBJ2-3; 11 bases are a match to TRBD1. The trim removed 4 bases at V and 1 base at J, leaving 4 bases unmatched. The CDR3 contains 16 residues. Looked up from germline, CDR1 is SGHAT and CDR2 is FQNNGV. The CDR3 sequence: CASSWMGQGGTDTQYF. CDR3 sequence (DNA): TGTGCCAGCAGCTGGATGGGACAGGGGGGCACAGATACGCAGTATTTT. Looking up the rest from reference TRBV11-2 and TRBJ2-3 gives the full variable domain: EAGVAQSPRYKIIEKRQSVAFWCNPISGHATLYWYQQILGQGPKLLIQFQNNGVVDDSQLPKDRFSAERLKGVDSTLKIQPAKLEDSAVYLCASSWMGQGGTDTQYFGPGTRLTVL.

This clone has only one observation. The chain carries TRBV5-5 and TRBJ2-7, with a tentative D call TRBD1 (5 bases). V was pared by 2 bases and J by 0 bases, with 9 bases between. CDR3 size: 14 residues. Germline V gives CDR1 SGHKS, CDR2 YYEKEE (reference sequence). In nucleotides, the CDR3 is TGTGCCAGCAGCTTCCTGGACAACTCCTACGAGCAGTACTTC. Translating it yields CASSFLDNSYEQYF.

This clone was seen a single time. The chain couples TRBV11-2 to TRBJ2-7; possible D gene TRBD2, 5 bases. CDR1 and CDR2 (germline): SGHAT, FQNNGV. Trimming removed 1 base from V and 0 bases from J, with 7 bases in between. The CDR3 is 14 amino acids. The CDR3 coding sequence is TGTGCCAGCAGCTTAGTTCGGGGCTCCTACGAGCAGTACTTC. Its protein product is CASSLVRGSYEQYF.

V and J are TRBV6-5 and TRBJ2-6; TRBD2 might be the D (7 bases). Germline assignment: CDR1 MNHEY and CDR2 SVGAGI. Trimming left V 0 bases short and J 3 bases short, with 9 bases between. This CDR3 comprises 16 residues. CDR3 bases: TGTGCCAGCAGTTACTCAAGGGGGGGTGGGGCCAACGTCCTGACTTTC. Translation gives CASSYSRGGGANVLTF.

The rearrangement links TRBV15 to TRBJ1-3, with unresolved D. The CDR3 contains 14 residues. Trimming left V 0 bases short and J 1 base short, with 4 bases between. Germline lookup yields CDR1 LNHNV and CDR2 YYDKDF (reference sequence). In DNA form, the CDR3 reads TGTGCCACCAGCAGAGATATGTCTGGAAACACCATATATTTT. Protein: CATSRDMSGNTIYF.

This rearrangement joins TRBV5-8 to TRBJ1-1; tentatively, D is TRBD1 (5 bases). Germline lookup yields CDR1 SGHTS and CDR2 YDEGEE. V was cut by 4 bases and J by 4 bases, with 23 bases left in between. The CDR3 runs to 17 residues. CDR3: CASSGGEYVARTTEAFF. The CDR3 DNA sequence: TGTGCCAGCAGCGGGGGGGAATACGTGGCGCGGACCACTGAAGCTTTCTTT.

V usage is TRBV29-1 and J usage is TRBJ2-3; tentatively, D is TRBD2 (6 bases). V gave up 2 bases and J gave up 3 bases, with 15 bases separating them. The CDR3 covers 15 residues. Looked up from germline, CDR1 is SQVTM and CDR2 is ANQGSEA. The CDR3 is CSVERTGGVTDTQYF. The CDR3 nucleotides are TGCAGCGTTGAACGGACTGGCGGGGTTACAGATACGCAGTATTTT.

This clone has a single count. The chain recombines TRBV11-2 with TRBJ2-1; TRBD1 agrees at 8 bases. CDR3 length equals 15 residues. Trimming cost V 6 bases and J 6 bases; bases outside gene matches: 10. The germline gives CDR1 SGHAT, CDR2 FQNNGV. The CDR3 sequence is CASSLSQGAGNEQFF. Written as DNA, the CDR3 is TGTGCCAGCAGTTTATCCCAGGGGGCAGGCAATGAGCAGTTCTTC.

The chain uses TRBV23-1 and TRBJ1-5; no clear D. TRBV23-1 is an ORF, and what it does is uncertain. V gave up 8 bases and J gave up 7 bases, with 15 bases separating them. This CDR3 has 13 amino acids. CDR3 bases: TGCGCCAGCTATCTACGGCGGGAGCAGCCCCAGCATTTT. Translated, it gives CASYLRREQPQHF.

The chain carries TRBV6-6 and TRBJ2-2, with D possibly matching TRBD1 (8 bases). CDR1 and CDR2 from the germline V gene are MNHNY and SVGAGI (reference sequence). V dropped 8 bases and J dropped 5 bases, with 15 bases sitting between them. The CDR3 is made up of 14 amino acids. For the CDR3, the DNA is TGTGCCAGCTGCGACAGGGGAGGGACCGGGGAGCTGTTTTTT. It translates to CASCDRGGTGELFF.

J is TRBJ2-3 and V is TRBV28; perhaps TRBD1 as D (6 bases). This CDR3 contains 15 residues. From germline, CDR1 is MDHEN and CDR2 SYDVKM. The V and J ends lost 5 bases and 3 bases respectively, with 15 bases between them. CDR3 nucleotides: TGTGCCAGCAGTCCTCAGGGGCTGGGGACAGATACGCAGTATTTT. It specifies CASSPQGLGTDTQYF.

The gene calls are TRBV7-3 and TRBJ2-6; D gene uncertain. Looked up from germline, CDR1 is SGHTA and CDR2 is FQGTGA. This CDR3 is 18 amino acids long. V lost 3 bases, J lost 0 bases, and 15 bases lay in between. CDR3 DNA: TGTGCCAGCAGCTTCACCCCCGTGAGAGGCTCTGGGGCCAACGTCCTGACTTTC. This codes for CASSFTPVRGSGANVLTF. Filled out from reference TRBV7-3 and TRBJ2-6, the complete variable domain reads GAGVSQTPSNKVTEKGKYVELRCDPISGHTALYWYRQSLGQGPEFLIYFQGTGAADDSGLPNDRFFAVRPEGSVSTLKIQRTERGDSAVYLCASSFTPVRGSGANVLTFGAGSRLTVL.

The CDR3 loop reads CASSPGTGASPLHF. CDR3 in DNA: TGTGCCAGCTCGCCCGGGACAGGGGCTTCACCCCTCCACTTT. The chain employs TRBV18 and TRBJ1-6; TRBD1 matches at 10 bases. This CDR3 is built from 14 residues. V was pared by 6 bases and J by 9 bases, with 5 bases of the junction left unmatched. The germline V gene has CDR1 KGHSH and CDR2 LQKENI.

This clone appeared a single time. V is TRBV2 and J is TRBJ2-1, with no clear D. The V end lost 5 bases, the J end lost 4 bases, and 3 bases lay between the germline ends. The CDR3 consists of 11 residues. Germline assignment: CDR1 SNHLY and CDR2 FYNNEI. The CDR3 DNA follows: TGTGCCAGCAGTCCTTACAATGAGCAGTTCTTC. This gives the protein CASSPYNEQFF.

The chain combines TRBV5-6 with TRBJ2-1; 8 bases line up with TRBD1. The CDR3 has 16 residues. The V and J ends lost 4 bases and 3 bases, in that order; junction bases with no gene match: 9. Per the germline V gene, CDR1 is SGHDT and CDR2 is YYEEEE. The CDR3 coding sequence is TGTGCCAGCAGCGTGACAGGGGTGGGGGTCTACAATGAGCAGTTCTTC. This codes for CASSVTGVGVYNEQFF.

Many counts were recorded for this clone. The chain combines TRBV2 with TRBJ2-2; 7 nucleotides line up with TRBD2. CDR3 length equals 15 residues. CDR1 and CDR2 from the germline V gene are SNHLY and FYNNEI. The V and J ends lost 10 bases and 0 bases, in that order; junction bases with no gene match: 8. The CDR3 here is CATPRGETNTGELFF. Here the CDR3 DNA reads TGTGCCACCCCACGGGGGGAAACGAACACCGGGGAGCTGTTTTTT.

CDR3 in DNA: TGTGCCAGCAGCCCCCAAGTGTGGGACAGGGTCCATGGCTACACCTTC. Residues: CASSPQVWDRVHGYTF. The chain recombines TRBV7-8 with TRBJ1-2; 9 bases align to TRBD1. Trimming took 5 bases from V and 6 from J; bases not matched to a gene: 13. This CDR3 is 16 amino acids long. Germline V CDR1 and CDR2: SGHVS, FQNEAQ. Together with reference TRBV7-8 and TRBJ1-2, the CDR3 gives the full variable domain: GAGVSQSPRYKVAKRGQDVALRCDPISGHVSLFWYQQALGQGPEFLTYFQNEAQLDKSGLPSDRFFAERPEGSVSTLKIQRTQQEDSAVYLCASSPQVWDRVHGYTFGSGTRLTVV.